Listed below are T cell receptor beta chains from one sample, sequenced in a study of cytomegalovirus exposure and HLA in healthy donors. Profiled with immunoSEQ multiplex PCR; TCRdb holds only in-frame clones, not every one. The sample lists roughly 250,000 clones, around 90% occurring once. Sequencing was carried out using PBMCs. These receptors all stem from a woman aged 18-29 years in good health and CMV-seronegative. CDR3s leave out the opening cysteine and the closing phenylalanine or tryptophan. The order of the fields is CDR3 protein, J gene, V gene.

CDR3: ASSLGGTGNEKLF; J: TRBJ1-4; V: TRBV5-1
CDR3: ASSLRDRRIHEQF; J: TRBJ2-1; V: TRBV5-8
CDR3: ASRWSGDSYNEQF; J: TRBJ2-1; V: TRBV10-2
CDR3: ASSVIGDQPQH; J: TRBJ1-5; V: TRBV18
CDR3: ASSFGGGNEQF; J: TRBJ2-1; V: TRBV11-2
CDR3: ASSHHRVPNQPQH; J: TRBJ1-5; V: TRBV4-3
CDR3: SVLRLAGGGDTQY; J: TRBJ2-3; V: TRBV29-1
CDR3: ASSAPGQGPRGELF; J: TRBJ2-2; V: TRBV9
CDR3: ASSVSGGDLNEQF; J: TRBJ2-1; V: TRBV9
CDR3: ASSYQLVRDIMNTEAF; J: TRBJ1-1; V: TRBV27
CDR3: ASSLLSGTGPTEAF; J: TRBJ1-1; V: TRBV5-1
CDR3: ASRHYQGVSYNEQF; J: TRBJ2-1; V: TRBV4-1
CDR3: ASSLSMKGREPQH; J: TRBJ1-5; V: TRBV27
CDR3: ASRPAYSGGAETQY; J: TRBJ2-5; V: TRBV11-2
CDR3: ASSTNREPQH; J: TRBJ1-5; V: TRBV2
CDR3: ASSVNSRTDTQY; J: TRBJ2-3; V: TRBV9
CDR3: ASSEFGLAGADTGELF; J: TRBJ2-2; V: TRBV6-4
CDR3: ASSLVVLSGYGETGANVLT; J: TRBJ2-6; V: TRBV7-6
CDR3: ASTPGGGLGNEQF; J: TRBJ2-1; V: TRBV6-5
CDR3: ASTGDGETQY; J: TRBJ2-5; V: TRBV6-5
CDR3: SVEGDTWGEKLF; J: TRBJ1-4; V: TRBV29-1
CDR3: ASRPGEGRGNNNQPQH; J: TRBJ1-5; V: TRBV27
CDR3: ASSLAAVTDTQY; J: TRBJ2-3; V: TRBV5-1
CDR3: ATGRGGERETQY; J: TRBJ2-5; V: TRBV25-1